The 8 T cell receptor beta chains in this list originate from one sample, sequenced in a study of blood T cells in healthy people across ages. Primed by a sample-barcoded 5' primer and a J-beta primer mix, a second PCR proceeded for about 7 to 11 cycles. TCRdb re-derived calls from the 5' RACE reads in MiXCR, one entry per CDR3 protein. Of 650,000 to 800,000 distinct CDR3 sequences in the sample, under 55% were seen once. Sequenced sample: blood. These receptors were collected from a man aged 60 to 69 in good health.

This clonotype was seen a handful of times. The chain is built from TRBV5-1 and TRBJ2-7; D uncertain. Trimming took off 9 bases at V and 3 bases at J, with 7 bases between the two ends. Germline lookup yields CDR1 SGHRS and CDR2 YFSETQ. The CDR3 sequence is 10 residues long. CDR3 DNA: TGCGCCAACCTTTTCTACGAGCAGTACTTC. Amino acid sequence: CANLFYEQYF.

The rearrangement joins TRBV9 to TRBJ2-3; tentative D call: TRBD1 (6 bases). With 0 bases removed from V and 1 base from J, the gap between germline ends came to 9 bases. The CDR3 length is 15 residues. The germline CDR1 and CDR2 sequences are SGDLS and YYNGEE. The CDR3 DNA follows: TGTGCCAGCAGCGTAGCAGGGGTGGGCACAGATACGCAGTATTTT. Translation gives CASSVAGVGTDTQYF. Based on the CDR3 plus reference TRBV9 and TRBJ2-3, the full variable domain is DSGVTQTPKHLITATGQRVTLRCSPRSGDLSVYWYQQSLDQGLQFLIQYYNGEERAKGNILERFSAQQFPDLHSELNLSSLELGDSALYFCASSVAGVGTDTQYFGPGTRLTVL.

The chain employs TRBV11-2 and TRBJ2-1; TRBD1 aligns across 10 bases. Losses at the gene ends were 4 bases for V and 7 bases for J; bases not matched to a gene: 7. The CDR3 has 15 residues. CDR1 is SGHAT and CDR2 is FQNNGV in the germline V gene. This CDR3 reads CASSSRDRGRNEQFF. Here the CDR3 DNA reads TGTGCCAGCAGCTCCCGGGACAGGGGAAGGAATGAGCAGTTCTTC.

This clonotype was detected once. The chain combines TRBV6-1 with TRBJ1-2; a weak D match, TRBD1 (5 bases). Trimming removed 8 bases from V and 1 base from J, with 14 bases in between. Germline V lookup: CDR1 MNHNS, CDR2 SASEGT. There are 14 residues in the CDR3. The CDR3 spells CASYTGSFNYGYTF. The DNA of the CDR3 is TGTGCCAGCTATACAGGATCCTTTAACTATGGCTACACCTTC.

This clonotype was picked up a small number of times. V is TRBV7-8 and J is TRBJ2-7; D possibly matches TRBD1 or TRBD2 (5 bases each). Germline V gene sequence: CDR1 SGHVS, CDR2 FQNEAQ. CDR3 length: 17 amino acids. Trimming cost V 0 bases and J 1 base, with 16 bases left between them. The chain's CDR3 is CASSLALSQGASYEQYF. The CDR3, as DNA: TGTGCCAGCAGCTTAGCGCTATCGCAGGGAGCGTCCTACGAGCAGTACTTC.

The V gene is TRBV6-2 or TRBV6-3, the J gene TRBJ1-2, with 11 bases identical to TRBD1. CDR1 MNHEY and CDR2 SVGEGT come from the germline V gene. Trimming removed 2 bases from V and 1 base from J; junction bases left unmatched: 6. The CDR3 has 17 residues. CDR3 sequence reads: CASSYRTGGADNYGYTF. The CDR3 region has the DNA TGTGCCAGCAGTTACCGGACAGGGGGCGCCGATAACTATGGCTACACCTTC.

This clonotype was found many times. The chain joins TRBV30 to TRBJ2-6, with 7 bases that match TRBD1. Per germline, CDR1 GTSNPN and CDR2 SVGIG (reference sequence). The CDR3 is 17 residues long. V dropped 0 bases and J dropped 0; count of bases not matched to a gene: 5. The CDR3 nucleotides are TGTGCCTGGAGTGTTAAGGGGGCTGACTCTGGGGCCAACGTCCTGACTTTC. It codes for CAWSVKGADSGANVLTF.

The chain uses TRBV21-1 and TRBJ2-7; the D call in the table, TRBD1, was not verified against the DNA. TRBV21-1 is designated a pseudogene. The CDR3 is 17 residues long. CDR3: CASSTQTQTGGGYEQYF. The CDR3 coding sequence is TGTGCCAGCAGCACCCAGACCCAGACAGGGGGTGGCTACGAGCAGTACTTC.